A selection of T cell receptor beta chains follows, all from one sample in a study of T cell changes during pregnancy in multiple sclerosis. Libraries were prepared by immunoSEQ multiplex PCR; TCRdb keeps only in-frame clonotypes and omits some of them. The sample lists tens of thousands of clones, about 89% occurring once. Sequencing was performed on CD4+ T cells from peripheral blood mononuclear cells, taken in the first trimester of pregnancy. The receptor source for this set is a female donor in good health, enrolled as a control in a pregnancy study. CDR3s include the opening cysteine and the closing phenylalanine or tryptophan. Fields, in order: J gene, clone size, D gene, V gene, CDR3 DNA, CDR3 protein. D genes are given only for firm matches. Only some rows state a clone size, as once, few, many or a class for expanded clones.

TRBJ1-1 - TRBD1 TRBV7-8 TGTGCCAGCAGCCCCTGGGGACAGGGGAACACTGAAGCTTTCTTT CASSPWGQGNTEAFF
TRBJ2-1 - TRBD1 TRBV14 TGTGCCAGCAGCCCGGGGACAGCGTTGTACCTTTCCTCCTACAATGAGCAGTTCTTC CASSPGTALYLSSYNEQFF
TRBJ2-1 - - TRBV19 TGTGCCAGTAGTATAAGGGCGTTCTTAGCCGGGGGGCAGTTCTTC CASSIRAFLAGGQFF
TRBJ2-1 - TRBD2 TRBV7-9 TGTGCCAGCAGCTCCCGACTAGCGGGAGATGAGCAGTTCTTC CASSSRLAGDEQFF
TRBJ1-2 - - TRBV6-6 TGTGCCAGCAGTCCTACCTATGGCTACACCTTC CASSPTYGYTF
TRBJ2-7 - TRBD2 TRBV11-2 TGTGCCAGCAGCCTAGCGGGGGGATCCTACGAGCAGTACTTC CASSLAGGSYEQYF
TRBJ1-5 - - TRBV11-2 TGTGCCAGCAGCTTAGGCGAGGGAAATCAGCCCCAGCATTTT CASSLGEGNQPQHF
TRBJ2-1 - - TRBV14 TGTGCCAGCAGCCATAGGGGGAAAGCCTACAATGAGCAGTTCTTC CASSHRGKAYNEQFF
TRBJ2-2 - - TRBV5-6 TGTGCCAGCAGCTTTGGAGGGACGAACACCGGGGAGCTGTTTTTT CASSFGGTNTGELFF
TRBJ2-2 - - TRBV19 TGTGCCAGTAGCTGGCCCGCGAGGACCGGGGAGCTGTTTTTT CASSWPARTGELFF
TRBJ2-5 - TRBD2 TRBV7-6 TGTGCCAGCAGCTTAGTCCCTAGCGGGGGGGCAAAGACCCAGTACTTC CASSLVPSGGAKTQYF
TRBJ2-7 - - TRBV7-7 TGTGCTAGCAGTTCAGGTCTGGGTTACGAGCAGTACTTC CASSSGLGYEQYF
TRBJ1-1 once - TRBV2 TGTGCCAGCAGTGAATCCCCAGGGGATACTGAAGCTTTCTTT CASSESPGDTEAFF
TRBJ2-3 - TRBD2 TRBV5-4 TGTGCCAGCAGCTTGGTAGCTAGCGGGACAGATACGCAGTATTTT CASSLVASGTDTQYF
TRBJ1-3 once - TRBV6-6 TGTGCCAGCAGTTACTCGGGGCGGCCTGGAAACACCATATATTTT CASSYSGRPGNTIYF